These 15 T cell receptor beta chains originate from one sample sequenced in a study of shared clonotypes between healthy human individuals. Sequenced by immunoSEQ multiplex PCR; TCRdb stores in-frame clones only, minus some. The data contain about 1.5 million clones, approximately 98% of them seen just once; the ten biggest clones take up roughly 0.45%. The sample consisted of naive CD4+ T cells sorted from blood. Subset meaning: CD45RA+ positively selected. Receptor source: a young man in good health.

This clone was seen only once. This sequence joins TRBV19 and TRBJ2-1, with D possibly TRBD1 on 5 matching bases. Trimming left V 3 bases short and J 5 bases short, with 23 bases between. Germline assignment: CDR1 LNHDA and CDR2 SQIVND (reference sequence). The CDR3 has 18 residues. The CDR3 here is CASSILTTTALLHNEQFF. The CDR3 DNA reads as TGTGCCAGTAGTATCCTTACTACGACAGCTCTCCTACACAATGAGCAGTTCTTC.

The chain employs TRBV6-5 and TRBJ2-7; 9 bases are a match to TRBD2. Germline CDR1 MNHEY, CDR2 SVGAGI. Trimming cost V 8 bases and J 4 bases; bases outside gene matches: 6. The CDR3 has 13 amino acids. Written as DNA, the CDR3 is TGTGCCAGCTCCCTTAGCGGGAGTTACGAGCAGTACTTC. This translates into CASSLSGSYEQYF.

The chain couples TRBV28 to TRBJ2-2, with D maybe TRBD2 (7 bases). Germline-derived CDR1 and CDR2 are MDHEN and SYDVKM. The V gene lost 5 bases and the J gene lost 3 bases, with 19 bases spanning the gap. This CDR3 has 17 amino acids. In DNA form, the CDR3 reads TGTGCCAGCAGTCCGCGGTGGAGGGGGAGGGACACCGGGGAGCTGTTTTTT. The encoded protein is CASSPRWRGRDTGELFF.

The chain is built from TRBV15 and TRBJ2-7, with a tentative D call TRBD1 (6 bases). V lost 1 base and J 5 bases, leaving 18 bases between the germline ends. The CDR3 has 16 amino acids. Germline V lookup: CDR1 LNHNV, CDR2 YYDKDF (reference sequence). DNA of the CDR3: TGTGCCACCAGCAGAGTTAAAGGGGGTTACGGCGACGAGCAGTACTTC. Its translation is CATSRVKGGYGDEQYF.

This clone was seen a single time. DNA of the CDR3: TGTGCCAGTCGTCCCCCTCAGGGACGTAGCAATCAGCCCCAGCATTTT. This translates into CASRPPQGRSNQPQHF. This chain joins TRBV19 and TRBJ1-5; tentatively, D is TRBD1 (5 bases). CDR3 length: 16 residues. V lost 8 bases and J 0 bases, leaving 17 bases between the germline ends. The germline V gene encodes CDR1 LNHDA and CDR2 SQIVND (reference sequence).

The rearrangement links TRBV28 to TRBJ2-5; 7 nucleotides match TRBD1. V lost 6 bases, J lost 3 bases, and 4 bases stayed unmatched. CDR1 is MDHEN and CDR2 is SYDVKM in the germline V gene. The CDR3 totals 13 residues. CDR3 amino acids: CASRLTGKETQYF. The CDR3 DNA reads TGTGCCAGCAGGTTGACAGGGAAAGAGACCCAGTACTTC.

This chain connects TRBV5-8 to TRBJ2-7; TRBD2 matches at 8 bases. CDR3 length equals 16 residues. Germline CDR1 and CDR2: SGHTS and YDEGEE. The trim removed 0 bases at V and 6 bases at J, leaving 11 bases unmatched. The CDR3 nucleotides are TGTGCCAGCAGCTTGGCCGGGAGGGTAAGGACGCGCGAGCAGTACTTC. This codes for CASSLAGRVRTREQYF.

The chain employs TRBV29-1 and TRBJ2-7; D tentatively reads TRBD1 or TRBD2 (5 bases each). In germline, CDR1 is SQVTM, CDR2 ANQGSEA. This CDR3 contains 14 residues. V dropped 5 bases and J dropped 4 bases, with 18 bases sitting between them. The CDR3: CSVNGLPKGYEQYF. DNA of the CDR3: TGCAGCGTTAACGGACTCCCCAAGGGGTACGAGCAGTACTTC.

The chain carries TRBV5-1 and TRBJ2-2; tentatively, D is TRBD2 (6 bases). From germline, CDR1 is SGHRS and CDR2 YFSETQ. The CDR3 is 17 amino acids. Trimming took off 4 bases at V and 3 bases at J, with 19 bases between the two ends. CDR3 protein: CASSLTSTVRDTGELFF. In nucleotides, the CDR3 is TGCGCCAGCAGCCTAACTAGCACCGTGCGGGACACCGGGGAGCTGTTTTTT.

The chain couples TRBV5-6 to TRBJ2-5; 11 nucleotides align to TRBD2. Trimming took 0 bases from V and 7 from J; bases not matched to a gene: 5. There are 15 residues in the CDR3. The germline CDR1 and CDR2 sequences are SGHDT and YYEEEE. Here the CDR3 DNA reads TGTGCCAGCAGCTTGGGGCTAGCGGGAGGCTGGACCCAGTACTTC. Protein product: CASSLGLAGGWTQYF.

The CDR3 protein is CASSLAPGLFSYEQYF. CDR3 DNA: TGTGCCAGCAGCTTGGCTCCAGGGTTATTTTCCTACGAGCAGTACTTC. This rearrangement joins TRBV5-5 to TRBJ2-7, with a possible D match to TRBD1 (5 bases). Germline V gene lookup returns CDR1 SGHKS and CDR2 YYEKEE (reference sequence). The ends were cut back, 0 bases at V and 1 base at J, with 14 bases in the middle. CDR3 length: 16 residues. Together with reference TRBV5-5 and TRBJ2-7, the CDR3 gives the full variable domain: DAGVTQSPTHLIKTRGQQVTLRCSPISGHKSVSWYQQVLGQGPQFIFQYYEKEERGRGNFPDRFSARQFPNYSSELNVNALLLGDSALYLCASSLAPGLFSYEQYFGPGTRLTVT.

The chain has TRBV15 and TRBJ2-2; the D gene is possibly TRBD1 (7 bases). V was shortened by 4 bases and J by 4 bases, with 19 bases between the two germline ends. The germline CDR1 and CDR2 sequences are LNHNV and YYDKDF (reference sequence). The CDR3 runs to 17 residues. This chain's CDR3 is CATSTHQGGGPTGELFF. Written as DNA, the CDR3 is TGTGCCACCAGCACACACCAGGGGGGAGGTCCCACCGGGGAGCTGTTTTTT.

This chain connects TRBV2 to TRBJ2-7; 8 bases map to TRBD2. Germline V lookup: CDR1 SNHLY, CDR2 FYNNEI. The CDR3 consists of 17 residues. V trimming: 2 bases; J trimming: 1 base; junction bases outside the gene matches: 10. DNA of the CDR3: TGTGCCAGCAGTGAATCCCGTCTAGCGGGTGTGTCCTACGAGCAGTACTTC. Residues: CASSESRLAGVSYEQYF.

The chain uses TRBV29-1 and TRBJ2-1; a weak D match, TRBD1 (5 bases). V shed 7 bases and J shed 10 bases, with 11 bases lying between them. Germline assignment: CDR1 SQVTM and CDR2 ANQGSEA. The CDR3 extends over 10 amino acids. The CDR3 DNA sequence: TGCAGCGCAGGACATGGGGAGCAGTTCTTC. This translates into CSAGHGEQFF.

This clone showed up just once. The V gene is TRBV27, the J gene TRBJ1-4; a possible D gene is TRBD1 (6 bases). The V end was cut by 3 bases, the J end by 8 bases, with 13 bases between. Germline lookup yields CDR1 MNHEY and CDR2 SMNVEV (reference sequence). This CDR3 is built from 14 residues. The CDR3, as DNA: TGTGCCAGCAGTTTGAGGCAGAGGGGGGAAAAACTGTTTTTT. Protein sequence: CASSLRQRGEKLFF. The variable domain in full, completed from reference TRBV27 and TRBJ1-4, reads EAQVTQNPRYLITVTGKKLTVTCSQNMNHEYMSWYRQDPGLGLRQIYYSMNVEVTDKGDVPEGYKVSRKEKRNFPLILESPSPNQTSLYFCASSLRQRGEKLFFGSGTQLSVL.